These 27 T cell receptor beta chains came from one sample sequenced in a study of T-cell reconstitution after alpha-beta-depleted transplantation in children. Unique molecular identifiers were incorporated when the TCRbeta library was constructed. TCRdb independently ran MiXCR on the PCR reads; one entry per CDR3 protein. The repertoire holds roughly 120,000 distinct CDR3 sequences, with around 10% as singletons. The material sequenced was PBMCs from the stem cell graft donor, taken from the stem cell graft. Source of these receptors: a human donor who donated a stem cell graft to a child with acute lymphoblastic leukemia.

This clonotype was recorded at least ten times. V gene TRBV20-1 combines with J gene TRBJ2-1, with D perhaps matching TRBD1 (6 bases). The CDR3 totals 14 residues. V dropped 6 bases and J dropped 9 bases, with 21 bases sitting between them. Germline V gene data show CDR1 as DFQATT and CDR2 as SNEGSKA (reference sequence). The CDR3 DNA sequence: TGCAGTGCCACGGACAGTACAACCTGGGGTGAGCAGTTCTTC. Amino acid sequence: CSATDSTTWGEQFF.

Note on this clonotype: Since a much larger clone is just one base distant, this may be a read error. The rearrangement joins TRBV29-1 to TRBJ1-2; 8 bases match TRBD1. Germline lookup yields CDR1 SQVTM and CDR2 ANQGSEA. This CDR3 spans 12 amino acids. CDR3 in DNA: TGCAGCGTGACGCCAGGGGGCTATGGCCACACCTTC. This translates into CSVTPGGYGHTF.

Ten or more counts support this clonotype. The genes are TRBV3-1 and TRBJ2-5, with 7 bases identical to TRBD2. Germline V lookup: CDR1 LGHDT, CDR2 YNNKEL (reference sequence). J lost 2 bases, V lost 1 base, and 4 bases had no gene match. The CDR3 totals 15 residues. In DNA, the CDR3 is TGTGCCAGCAGCCAAGGACTAGCCCTACAAGAGACCCAGTACTTC. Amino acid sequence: CASSQGLALQETQYF.

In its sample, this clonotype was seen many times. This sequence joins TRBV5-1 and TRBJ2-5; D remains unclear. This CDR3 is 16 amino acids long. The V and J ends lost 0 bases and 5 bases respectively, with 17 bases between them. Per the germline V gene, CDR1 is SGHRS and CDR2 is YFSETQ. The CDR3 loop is CASSLESSGAFETQYF. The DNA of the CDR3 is TGCGCCAGCAGCTTGGAGTCGTCAGGCGCTTTCGAGACCCAGTACTTC.

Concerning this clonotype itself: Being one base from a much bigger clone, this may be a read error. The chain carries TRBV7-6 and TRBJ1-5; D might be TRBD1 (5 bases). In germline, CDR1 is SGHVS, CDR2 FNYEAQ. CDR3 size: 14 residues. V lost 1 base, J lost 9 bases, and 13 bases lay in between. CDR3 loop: CASSLELGDPPQHF. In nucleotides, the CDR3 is TGTGCCAGCAGCTTAGAGCTAGGGGATCCGCCCCAGCATTTT.

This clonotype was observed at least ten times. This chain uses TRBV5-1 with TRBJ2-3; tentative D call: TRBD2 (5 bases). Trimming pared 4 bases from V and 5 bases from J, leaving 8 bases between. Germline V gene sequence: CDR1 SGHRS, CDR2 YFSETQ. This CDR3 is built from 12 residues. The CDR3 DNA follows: TGCGCCAGCAGCGTACTAGGAGATACGCAGTATTTT. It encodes CASSVLGDTQYF. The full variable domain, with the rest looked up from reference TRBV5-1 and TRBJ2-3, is KAGVTQTPRYLIKTRGQQVTLSCSPISGHRSVSWYQQTPGQGLQFLFEYFSETQRNKGNFPGRFSGRQFSNSRSEMNVSTLELGDSALYLCASSVLGDTQYFGPGTRLTVL.

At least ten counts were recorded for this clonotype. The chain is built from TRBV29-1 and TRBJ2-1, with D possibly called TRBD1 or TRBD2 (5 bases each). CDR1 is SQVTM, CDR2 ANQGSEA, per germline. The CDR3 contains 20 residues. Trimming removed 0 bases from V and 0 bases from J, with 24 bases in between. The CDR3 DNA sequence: TGCAGCGTTGAAGAACTCAGGGCTTGGGGGTCCCAAAGCTCCTACAATGAGCAGTTCTTC. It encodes CSVEELRAWGSQSSYNEQFF.

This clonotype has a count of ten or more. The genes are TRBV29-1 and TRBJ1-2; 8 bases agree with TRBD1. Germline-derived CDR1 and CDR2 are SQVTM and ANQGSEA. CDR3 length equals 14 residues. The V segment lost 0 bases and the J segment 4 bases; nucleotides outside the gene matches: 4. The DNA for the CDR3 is TGCAGCGTTGAAGACCCAGGACAGGGCTATGGCTACACCTTC. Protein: CSVEDPGQGYGYTF. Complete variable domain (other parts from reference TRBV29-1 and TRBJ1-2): SAVISQKPSRDICQRGTSLTIQCQVDSQVTMMFWYRQQPGQSLTLIATANQGSEATYESGFVIDKFPISRPNLTFSTLTVSNMSPEDSSIYLCSVEDPGQGYGYTFGSGTRLTVV.

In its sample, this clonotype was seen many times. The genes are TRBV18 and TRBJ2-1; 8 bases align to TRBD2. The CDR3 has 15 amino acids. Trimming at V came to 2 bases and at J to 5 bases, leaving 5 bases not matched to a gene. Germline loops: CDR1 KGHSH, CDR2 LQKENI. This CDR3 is CASSPGSGRNNEQFF. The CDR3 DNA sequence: TGTGCCAGCTCACCAGGCAGCGGGAGAAACAATGAGCAGTTCTTC.

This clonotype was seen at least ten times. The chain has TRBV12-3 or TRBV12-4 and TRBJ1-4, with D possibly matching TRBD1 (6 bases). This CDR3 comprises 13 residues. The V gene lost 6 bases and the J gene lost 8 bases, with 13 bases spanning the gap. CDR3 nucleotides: TGTGCCAGCAGGACCGGGGGCGGAGAAAAACTGTTTTTT. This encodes CASRTGGGEKLFF.

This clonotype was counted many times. CDR3 region: CASSLERTQYF. CDR3 nucleotide sequence: TGTGCCAGCAGTCTGGAGAGGACCCAGTACTTC. The rearrangement joins TRBV28 to TRBJ2-5; D gene ambiguous. In germline, CDR1 is MDHEN, CDR2 SYDVKM. This CDR3 contains 11 residues. V lost 5 bases and J lost 7, with 8 bases in between.

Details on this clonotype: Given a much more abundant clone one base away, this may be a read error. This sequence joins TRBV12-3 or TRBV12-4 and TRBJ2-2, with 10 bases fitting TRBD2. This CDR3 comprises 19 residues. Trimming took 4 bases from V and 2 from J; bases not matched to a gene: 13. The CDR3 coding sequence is TGTGCCAGCAGTTCCTCCGGGGCCCTAGCGGGGGCTAACACCGGGGAGCTGTTTTTT. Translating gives CASSSSGALAGANTGELFF.

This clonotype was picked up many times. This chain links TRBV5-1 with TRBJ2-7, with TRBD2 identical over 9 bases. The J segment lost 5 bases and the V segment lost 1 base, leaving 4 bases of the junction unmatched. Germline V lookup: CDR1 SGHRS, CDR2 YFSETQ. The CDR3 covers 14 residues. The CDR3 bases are TGCGCCAGCAGCTTGCCTAGCGGGATCGACGAGCAGTACTTC. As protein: CASSLPSGIDEQYF.

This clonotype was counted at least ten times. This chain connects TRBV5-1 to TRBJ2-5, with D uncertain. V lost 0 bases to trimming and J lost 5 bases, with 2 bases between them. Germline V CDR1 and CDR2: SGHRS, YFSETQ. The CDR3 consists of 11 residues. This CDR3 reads CASSLEETQYF. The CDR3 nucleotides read TGCGCCAGCAGCTTGGAGGAGACCCAGTACTTC.

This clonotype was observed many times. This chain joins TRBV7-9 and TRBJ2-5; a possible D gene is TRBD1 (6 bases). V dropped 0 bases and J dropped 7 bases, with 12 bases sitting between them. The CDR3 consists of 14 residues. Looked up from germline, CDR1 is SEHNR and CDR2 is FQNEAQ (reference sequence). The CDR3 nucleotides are TGTGCCAGCAGCTTAGCGAAGACAGGACTGACCCAGTACTTC. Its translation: CASSLAKTGLTQYF.

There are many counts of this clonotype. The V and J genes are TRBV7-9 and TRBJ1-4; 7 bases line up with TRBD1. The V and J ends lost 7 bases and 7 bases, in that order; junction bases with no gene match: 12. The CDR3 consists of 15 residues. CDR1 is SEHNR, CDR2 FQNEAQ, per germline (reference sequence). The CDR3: CASTGEGTEGEKLFF. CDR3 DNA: TGTGCCAGCACCGGAGAAGGGACAGAGGGTGAAAAACTGTTTTTT.

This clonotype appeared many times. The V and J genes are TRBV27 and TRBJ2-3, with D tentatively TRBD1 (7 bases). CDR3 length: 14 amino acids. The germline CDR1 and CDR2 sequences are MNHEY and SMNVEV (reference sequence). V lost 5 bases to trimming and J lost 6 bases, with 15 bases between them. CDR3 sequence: CASSLTSGGDTQYF. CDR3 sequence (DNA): TGTGCCAGCAGTCTCACTTCAGGGGGGGATACGCAGTATTTT.

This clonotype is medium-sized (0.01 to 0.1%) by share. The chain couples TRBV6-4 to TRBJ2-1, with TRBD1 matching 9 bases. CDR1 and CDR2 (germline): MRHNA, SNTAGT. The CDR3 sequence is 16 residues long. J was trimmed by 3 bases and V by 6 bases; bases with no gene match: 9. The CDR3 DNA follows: TGTGCCAGCAGCCCAACAGGGGGCGAAATCTACAATGAGCAGTTCTTC. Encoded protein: CASSPTGGEIYNEQFF.

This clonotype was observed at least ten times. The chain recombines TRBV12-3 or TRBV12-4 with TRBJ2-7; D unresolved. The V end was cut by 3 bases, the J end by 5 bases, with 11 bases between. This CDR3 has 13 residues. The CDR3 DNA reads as TGTGCCAGCAGTTTTGGCGTCAGGAACGAGCAGTACTTC. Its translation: CASSFGVRNEQYF.

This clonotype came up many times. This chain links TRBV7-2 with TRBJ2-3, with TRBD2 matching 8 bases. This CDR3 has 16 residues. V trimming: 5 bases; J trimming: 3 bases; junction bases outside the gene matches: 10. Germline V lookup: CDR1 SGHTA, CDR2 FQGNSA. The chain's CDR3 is CASSRRPGGQTDTQYF. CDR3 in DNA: TGTGCCAGCAGCAGAAGACCGGGGGGGCAGACAGATACGCAGTATTTT.

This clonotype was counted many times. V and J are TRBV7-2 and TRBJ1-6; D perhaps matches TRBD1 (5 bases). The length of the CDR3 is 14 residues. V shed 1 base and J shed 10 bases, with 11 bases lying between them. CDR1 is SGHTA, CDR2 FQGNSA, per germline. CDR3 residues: CASSLGQWESPLHF. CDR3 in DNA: TGTGCCAGCAGCTTAGGACAGTGGGAATCACCCCTCCACTTT.

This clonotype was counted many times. In DNA, the CDR3 is TGCAGTGCCGAGGGGACAGGGCTGGAGGGCTACACCTTC. Protein: CSAEGTGLEGYTF. The chain combines TRBV20-1 with TRBJ1-2; 9 bases match TRBD1. Germline V gene data show CDR1 as DFQATT and CDR2 as SNEGSKA (reference sequence). V was clipped by 6 bases and J by 8 bases; unmatched bases: 10. There are 13 residues in the CDR3.

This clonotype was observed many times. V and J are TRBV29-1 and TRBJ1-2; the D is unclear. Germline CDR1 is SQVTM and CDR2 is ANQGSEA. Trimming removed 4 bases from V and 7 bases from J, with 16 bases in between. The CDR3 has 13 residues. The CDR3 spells CSVVQDLMGGYTF. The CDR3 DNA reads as TGCAGCGTTGTCCAAGACCTGATGGGTGGCTACACCTTC.

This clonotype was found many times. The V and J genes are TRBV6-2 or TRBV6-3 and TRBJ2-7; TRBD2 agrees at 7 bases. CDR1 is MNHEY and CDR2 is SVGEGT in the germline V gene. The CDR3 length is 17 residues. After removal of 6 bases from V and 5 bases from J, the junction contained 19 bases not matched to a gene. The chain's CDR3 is CASRSGRLAREPNEQYF. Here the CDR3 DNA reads TGTGCCAGCAGATCCGGGCGACTAGCCCGCGAACCCAACGAGCAGTACTTC.

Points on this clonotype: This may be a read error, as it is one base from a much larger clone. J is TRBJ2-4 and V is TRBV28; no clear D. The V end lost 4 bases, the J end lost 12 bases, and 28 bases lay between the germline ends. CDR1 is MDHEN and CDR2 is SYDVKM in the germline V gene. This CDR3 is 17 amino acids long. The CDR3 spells CASSSPLFVGLDGSQYF. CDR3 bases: TGTGCCAGCAGTTCCCCTCTTTTCGTTGGTCTAGATGGCAGTCAGTACTTC.

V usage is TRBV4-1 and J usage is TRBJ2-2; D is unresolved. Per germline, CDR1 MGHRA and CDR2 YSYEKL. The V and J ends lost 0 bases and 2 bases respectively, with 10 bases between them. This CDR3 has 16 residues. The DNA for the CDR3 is TGCGCCAGCAGCCAAGAAGGTTATCTCAACACCGGGGAGCTGTTTTTT. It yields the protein CASSQEGYLNTGELFF.

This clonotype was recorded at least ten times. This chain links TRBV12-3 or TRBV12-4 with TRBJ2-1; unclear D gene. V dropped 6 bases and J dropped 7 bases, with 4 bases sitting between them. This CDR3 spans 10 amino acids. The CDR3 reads CASRLNEQFF. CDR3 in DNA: TGTGCCAGCAGGCTAAATGAGCAGTTCTTC.